This T cell receptor (beta chain) was sequenced in a study of molecular identifiers for immune sequencing clone quantification. About the research overall: In the replicates, RNA derived from about 20,000 or 100,000 naive CD8 cells was divided into five parts, and four were sequenced.

This clonotype was counted many times. Generation of bulk TCR libraries relied on previously described methods and listed TCR primers. MiXCR, applied by TCRdb to the PCR reads, yields one record per CDR3 protein. The data hold fewer than 30,000 distinct CDR3 sequences, with 15% to 20% observed a single time. V lost 1 base and J lost 2, with 10 bases in between. The CDR3 contains 14 residues. Germline CDR1 SGHDT, CDR2 YYEEEE. It was from roughly 21,000 to 960,000 sorted cells, with 10%, 30% or 50% RNA, that naive CD8 libraries came. Sequencing was carried out using naive CD8+ T cells from blood, with Jurkat cell RNA spiked in. Subset given: FACS-sorted CD8+CD4-CCR7+CD45RA+ naive T cells. The source of this sequence is a human donor in good health. Some libraries in this study had Jurkat cell RNA spiked in. The J gene is TRBJ2-7, the V gene TRBV5-6; D possibly corresponds to TRBD2 (6 bases). The CDR3: CASSLSGSTYEQYF. CDR3 nucleotides: TGTGCCAGCAGCTTGTCCGGGAGTACCTACGAGCAGTACTTC.